These 18 T cell receptor beta chains came from one sample sequenced in a study of cytomegalovirus exposure and HLA in healthy donors (dated by TCRdb to the late 2010s). Receptor amplification or capture employed the immunoSEQ multiplex PCR assay. The multiplex PCR relied on a mix of 60 forward primers for TCR Vbeta segments and 13 reverse primers for TCR Jbeta segments. What TCRdb holds here is the immuneACCESS table cut down to in-frame rearrangements. Part of the clones is not present; checked against another copy, under half of the missing clones reflect an unresolved V gene, and the others are unexplained. The sample's own table lists approximately 80,000 clones. The top ten constitute around 1.1% of the sample. The source material was PBMCs. The receptors shown here come from a woman in her thirties in good health and CMV-seronegative.

The chain couples TRBV19 to TRBJ1-1; TRBD1 might be the D (6 bases). Germline V lookup: CDR1 LNHDA, CDR2 SQIVND (reference sequence). V was clipped by 6 bases and J by 3 bases, with 20 bases between them. The CDR3 runs 16 residues. The CDR3 sequence is CASRTRGGVEDTEAFF. The DNA of the CDR3 is TGTGCCAGTAGGACCAGGGGAGGGGTGGAAGACACTGAAGCTTTCTTT.

J is TRBJ2-5 and V is TRBV30; D not certain. Germline loops: CDR1 GTSNPN, CDR2 SVGIG (reference sequence). V lost 1 base to trimming and J lost 0 bases, with 9 bases between them. The CDR3 spans 14 residues. The CDR3 reads CAWSDSWYQETQYF. Here the CDR3 DNA reads TGTGCCTGGAGTGACTCTTGGTACCAAGAGACCCAGTACTTC.

This sequence joins TRBV7-8 and TRBJ2-7, with D hard to call. Trimming stripped 1 base from V and 0 bases from J, with 4 bases between. Germline-derived CDR1 and CDR2 are SGHVS and FQNEAQ. The CDR3 sequence is 13 residues long. The CDR3 spells CASSLESSYEQYF. For the CDR3, the DNA is TGTGCCAGCAGCTTAGAGAGCTCCTACGAGCAGTACTTC.

The J gene is TRBJ2-3, the V gene TRBV7-8; TRBD1 aligns across 8 bases. V lost 6 bases and J lost 1; bases outside the gene matches: 0. This CDR3 contains 13 residues. The V gene's germline CDR1 is SGHVS and CDR2 FQNEAQ. CDR3 loop: CASRDRGTDTQYF. In DNA form, the CDR3 reads TGTGCCAGCAGGGACAGGGGCACAGATACGCAGTATTTT.

The DNA for the CDR3 is TGCGCCAGCAGCCAAGAAAGCCCCCTTACAGGGAACACTGAAGCTTTCTTT. It codes for CASSQESPLTGNTEAFF. This sequence joins TRBV4-1 and TRBJ1-1; the D gene is possibly TRBD1 (5 bases). Germline V gene sequence: CDR1 MGHRA, CDR2 YSYEKL. The CDR3 extends over 17 amino acids. Trimming removed 0 bases from V and 1 base from J, with 15 bases in between.

V usage is TRBV2 and J usage is TRBJ2-7, with TRBD2 identical over 11 bases. Trimming took 6 bases from V and 4 from J; bases not matched to a gene: 8. The CDR3 has 15 residues. The V gene's germline CDR1 is SNHLY and CDR2 FYNNEI. The CDR3 DNA reads as TGTGCCAGCAGCGTAGCGGGGGGGTCTGTATACGAGCAGTACTTC. It encodes CASSVAGGSVYEQYF.

The J gene is TRBJ1-1, the V gene TRBV6-5; unclear D gene. Looked up from germline, CDR1 is MNHEY and CDR2 is SVGAGI. The length of the CDR3 is 14 residues. V lost 5 bases to trimming and J lost 0 bases, with 10 bases between them. In DNA, the CDR3 is TGTGCCAGCAGTCGGGATGCCCTGAACACTGAAGCTTTCTTT. It codes for CASSRDALNTEAFF.

The chain couples TRBV2 to TRBJ2-7, with 14 nucleotides matching TRBD2. V trimming: 1 base; J trimming: 6 bases; junction bases outside the gene matches: 5. The CDR3 runs to 16 residues. Looked up from germline, CDR1 is SNHLY and CDR2 is FYNNEI. The DNA of the CDR3 is TGTGCCAGCAGTGAAGTTGGGACTAGCGGGAGTGGCGAGCAGTACTTC. This codes for CASSEVGTSGSGEQYF.

The chain has TRBV19 and TRBJ1-2; tentatively, D is TRBD1 (6 bases). The V gene's germline CDR1 is LNHDA and CDR2 SQIVND (reference sequence). The CDR3 has 13 amino acids. Trimming stripped 4 bases from V and 7 bases from J, with 13 bases between. This CDR3 is CASSTQGLSGYTF. The CDR3, as DNA: TGTGCCAGTAGTACACAGGGTTTGAGTGGCTACACCTTC.

The chain employs TRBV29-1 and TRBJ2-1, with 9 nucleotides matching TRBD2. This CDR3 has 14 residues. The ends lost 3 bases at V and 5 bases at J; junction bases unmatched: 5. Per germline, CDR1 SQVTM and CDR2 ANQGSEA. The CDR3 here is CSVEAREGDNEQFF. CDR3 nucleotide sequence: TGCAGCGTTGAGGCGCGGGAGGGTGACAATGAGCAGTTCTTC.

The chain uses TRBV19 and TRBJ2-2, with 12 bases lining up with TRBD1. Germline V gene lookup returns CDR1 LNHDA and CDR2 SQIVND (reference sequence). The trim removed 6 bases at V and 7 bases at J, leaving 6 bases unmatched. The CDR3 has 15 amino acids. The CDR3 sequence: CASRPGTGGGGELFF. The DNA for the CDR3 is TGTGCCAGTAGACCCGGGACAGGGGGCGGCGGGGAGCTGTTTTTT.

J is TRBJ1-1 and V is TRBV19; tentative D call: TRBD1 (5 bases). From germline, CDR1 is LNHDA and CDR2 SQIVND (reference sequence). V lost 2 bases and J lost 10, with 14 bases in between. The CDR3 runs 13 residues. CDR3 protein: CASSITDKKRAFF. The CDR3, as DNA: TGTGCCAGTAGTATAACGGACAAGAAACGAGCTTTCTTT.

The DNA for the CDR3 is TGTGCCAGTGCTCCCTATTCCGGGGAGCTGTTTTTT. It specifies CASAPYSGELFF. V and J are TRBV19 and TRBJ2-2, with D hard to call. The V and J ends lost 8 bases and 6 bases respectively, with 10 bases between them. CDR1 and CDR2 from the germline V gene are LNHDA and SQIVND (reference sequence). CDR3 length equals 12 residues.

This chain links TRBV7-8 with TRBJ1-1; D not certain. The V end was cut by 4 bases, the J end by 0 bases, with 12 bases between. CDR1 SGHVS and CDR2 FQNEAQ come from the germline V gene. This CDR3 is 15 amino acids long. The CDR3 DNA reads TGTGCCAGCAGCTCAAGGTTGCGGATGAACACTGAAGCTTTCTTT. Protein: CASSSRLRMNTEAFF.

The rearrangement joins TRBV29-1 to TRBJ2-1, with unresolved D. The ends were cut back, 5 bases at V and 0 bases at J, with 11 bases in the middle. The CDR3 runs to 14 residues. The germline V gene encodes CDR1 SQVTM and CDR2 ANQGSEA. The CDR3 region is CSVRVSTSYNEQFF. The CDR3 coding sequence is TGCAGCGTTCGGGTCTCCACCTCCTACAATGAGCAGTTCTTC.

This rearrangement joins TRBV18 to TRBJ2-7, with TRBD1 identical over 8 bases. Germline trimming cut 2 bases from V and 0 bases from J; bases unmatched to any gene: 9. Per the germline V gene, CDR1 is KGHSH and CDR2 is LQKENI. The CDR3 covers 17 residues. CDR3 sequence (DNA): TGTGCCAGCTCACCAGGACAGGGACCGGGAAGCTCCTACGAGCAGTACTTC. Amino acids: CASSPGQGPGSSYEQYF. Full variable domain (outside the CDR3, taken from reference TRBV18 and TRBJ2-7): NAGVMQNPRHLVRRRGQEARLRCSPMKGHSHVYWYRQLPEEGLKFMVYLQKENIIDESGMPKERFSAEFPKEGPSILRIQQVVRGDSAAYFCASSPGQGPGSSYEQYFGPGTRLTVT.

The chain combines TRBV27 with TRBJ2-5, with TRBD1 identical over 10 bases. The J call may be in error: the DNA end matches TRBJ2-7 better. Germline V CDR1 and CDR2: MNHEY, SMNVEV (reference sequence). The CDR3 sequence is 13 residues long. The CDR3, as DNA: TGTGCCAGCAGGCCGGGACAGGGGTACGAGCAGTACTTC. Its translation: CASRPGQGYEQYF.

The gene calls are TRBV30 and TRBJ2-2, with 13 bases identical to TRBD2. From germline, CDR1 is GTSNPN and CDR2 SVGIG (reference sequence). J gave up 6 bases and V 2 bases, and 3 bases lay outside the gene matches. The CDR3 has 15 amino acids. This chain's CDR3 is CAWSWTSGRAGELFF. CDR3 DNA sequence: TGTGCCTGGAGTTGGACTAGCGGGAGAGCCGGGGAGCTGTTTTTT.